This TCR beta chain was captured in a study of cytotoxic CD8 clonotypes in ibrutinib-treated CLL. Study-wide results and limits: Clonality increased with ibrutinib response but returned toward baseline at progression.

Sequenced by immunoSEQ multiplex PCR; TCRdb stores in-frame clones only, minus some. The table has tens of thousands of clones, roughly 69% seen once; the top ten hold approximately 13%. Trimming took off 3 bases at V and 6 bases at J, with 6 bases between the two ends. This CDR3 spans 11 amino acids. Germline loops: CDR1 MDHEN, CDR2 SYDVKM. This clone turned up a few times. As yet, its antigen is unknown. The V gene is TRBV28, the J gene TRBJ2-7; the D gene is possibly TRBD2 (5 bases). The sample here was PBMCs, taken after 12 months of ibrutinib treatment. The clonotype originates from a human donor with chronic lymphocytic leukemia. The CDR3 reads CASSFSGEQYF. In nucleotides, the CDR3 is TGTGCCAGCAGTTTCAGCGGCGAGCAGTACTTC. Together with reference TRBV28 and TRBJ2-7, the CDR3 gives the full variable domain: DVKVTQSSRYLVKRTGEKVFLECVQDMDHENMFWYRQDPGLGLRLIYFSYDVKMKEKGDIPEGYSVSREKKERFSLILESASTNQTSMYLCASSFSGEQYFGPGTRLTVT.